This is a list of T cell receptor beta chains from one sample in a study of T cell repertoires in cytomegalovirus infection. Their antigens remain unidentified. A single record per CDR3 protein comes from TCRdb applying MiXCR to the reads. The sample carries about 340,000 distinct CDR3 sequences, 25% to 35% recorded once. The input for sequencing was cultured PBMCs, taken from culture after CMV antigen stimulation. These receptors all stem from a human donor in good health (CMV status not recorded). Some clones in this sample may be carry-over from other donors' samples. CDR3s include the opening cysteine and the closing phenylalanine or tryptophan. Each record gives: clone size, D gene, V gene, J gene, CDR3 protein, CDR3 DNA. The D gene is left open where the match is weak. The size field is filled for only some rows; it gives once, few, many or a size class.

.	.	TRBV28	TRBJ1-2	CASRKLDGGRAYGYTF	TGTGCCAGCCGAAAACTCGATGGAGGGAGAGCCTACGGCTACACCTTC
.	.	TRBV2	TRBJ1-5	CASTRTRGQPQHF	TGTGCCAGCACCCGGACTCGGGGTCAGCCCCAGCATTTT
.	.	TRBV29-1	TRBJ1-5	CSVAGDRNSNQPQHF	TGCAGCGTTGCAGGGGACCGAAATAGCAATCAGCCCCAGCATTTT
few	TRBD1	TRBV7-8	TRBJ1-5	CASSSRDRVEQPQHF	TGTGCCAGCAGCAGCCGGGACAGGGTGGAGCAGCCCCAGCATTTT
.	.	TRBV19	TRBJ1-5	CASSIRGRKNQPQHF	TGTGCCAGTAGTATTCGTGGACGGAAGAATCAGCCCCAGCATTTT
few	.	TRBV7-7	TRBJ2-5	CASRLTPGAGTQYF	TGTGCTAGCCGCCTTACCCCGGGCGCAGGAACCCAGTACTTC
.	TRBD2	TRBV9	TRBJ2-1	CASSHVRGGSYNEQFF	TGTGCCAGCAGCCACGTACGCGGGGGGTCCTACAATGAGCAGTTCTTC
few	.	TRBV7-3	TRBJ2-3	CASSSGQVADTQYF	TGTGCCAGCAGCTCAGGACAAGTCGCAGATACGCAGTATTTT
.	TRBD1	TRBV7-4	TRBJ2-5	CASSLPETGGRETQYF	TGTGCCAGCAGCTTACCCGAGACAGGGGGTCGGGAGACCCAGTACTTC
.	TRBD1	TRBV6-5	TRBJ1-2	CASRRTGGMYYGYTF	TGTGCCAGCAGAAGAACAGGGGGGATGTACTATGGCTACACCTTC
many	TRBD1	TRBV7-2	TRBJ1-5	CASSTGTGGQYSNQPQHF	TGTGCCAGCAGCACCGGGACAGGGGGCCAATATAGCAATCAGCCCCAGCATTTT
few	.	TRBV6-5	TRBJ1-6	CASTDGLNNSPLHF	TGTGCCAGCACAGACGGCCTAAATAATTCACCCCTCCACTTT
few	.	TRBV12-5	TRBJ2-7	CASGSGHGDEQYF	TGTGCTAGTGGGTCGGGGCACGGCGACGAGCAGTACTTC
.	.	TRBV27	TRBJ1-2	CASSFNGRGYGYTF	TGTGCCAGCAGTTTTAACGGTAGAGGCTATGGCTACACCTTC